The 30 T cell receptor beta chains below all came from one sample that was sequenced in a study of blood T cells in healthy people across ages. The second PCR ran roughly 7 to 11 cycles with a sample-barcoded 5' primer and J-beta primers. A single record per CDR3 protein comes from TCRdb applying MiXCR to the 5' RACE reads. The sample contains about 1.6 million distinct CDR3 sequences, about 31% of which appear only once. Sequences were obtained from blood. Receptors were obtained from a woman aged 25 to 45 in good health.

The CDR3 reads CASSPGLAGGLRETQYF. DNA for the CDR3: TGCGCCAGCAGCCCGGGACTAGCGGGGGGCCTCCGGGAGACCCAGTACTTC. The genes are TRBV5-1 and TRBJ2-5; 15 bases are a match to TRBD2. Germline values: CDR1 SGHRS, CDR2 YFSETQ. This CDR3 is built from 17 residues. V was pared by 4 bases and J by 5 bases, with 9 bases of the junction left unmatched.

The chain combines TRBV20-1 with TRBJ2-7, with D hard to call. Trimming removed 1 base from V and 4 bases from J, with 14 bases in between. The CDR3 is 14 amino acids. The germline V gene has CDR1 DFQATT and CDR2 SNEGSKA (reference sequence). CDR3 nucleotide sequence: TGCAGTGCTAGAGTCTTAAGTGTCGGGTACGAGCAGTACTTC. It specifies CSARVLSVGYEQYF.

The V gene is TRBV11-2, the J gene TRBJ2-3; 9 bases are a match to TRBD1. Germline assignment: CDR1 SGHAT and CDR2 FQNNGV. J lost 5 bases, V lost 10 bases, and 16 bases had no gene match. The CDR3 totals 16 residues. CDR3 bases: TGTGCCAACAGATTAAACCGGGACAGGGCACGAGATACGCAGTATTTT. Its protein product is CANRLNRDRARDTQYF.

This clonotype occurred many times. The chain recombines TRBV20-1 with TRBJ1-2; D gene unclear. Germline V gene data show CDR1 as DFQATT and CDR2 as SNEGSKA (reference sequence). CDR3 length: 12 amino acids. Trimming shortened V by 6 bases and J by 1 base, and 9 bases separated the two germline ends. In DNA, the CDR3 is TGCAGTGCGCCACCCGTTAACTATGGCTACACCTTC. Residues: CSAPPVNYGYTF.

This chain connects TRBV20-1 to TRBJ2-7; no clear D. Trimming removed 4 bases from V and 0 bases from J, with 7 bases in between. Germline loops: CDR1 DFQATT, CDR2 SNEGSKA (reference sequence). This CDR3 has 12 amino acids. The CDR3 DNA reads TGCAGTGCTAAATGGGACTCCTACGAGCAGTACTTC. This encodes CSAKWDSYEQYF.

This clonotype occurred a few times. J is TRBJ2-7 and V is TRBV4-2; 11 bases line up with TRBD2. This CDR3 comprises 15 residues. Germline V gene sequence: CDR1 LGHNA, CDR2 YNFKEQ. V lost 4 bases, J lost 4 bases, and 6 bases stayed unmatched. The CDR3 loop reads CASSLGTSGMYEQYF. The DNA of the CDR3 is TGTGCCAGCAGCCTGGGGACTAGCGGCATGTACGAGCAGTACTTC.

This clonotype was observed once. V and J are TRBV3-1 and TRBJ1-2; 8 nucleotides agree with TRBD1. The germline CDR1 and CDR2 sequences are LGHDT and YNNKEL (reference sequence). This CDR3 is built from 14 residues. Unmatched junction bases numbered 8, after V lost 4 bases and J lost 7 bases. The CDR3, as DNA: TGTGCCAGCAGCCGAGGACAGGGCGTGGGTGGCTACACCTTC. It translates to CASSRGQGVGGYTF. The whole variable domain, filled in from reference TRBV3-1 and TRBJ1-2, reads DTAVSQTPKYLVTQMGNDKSIKCEQNLGHDTMYWYKQDSKKFLKIMFSYNNKELIINETVPNRFSPKSPDKAHLNLHINSLELGDSAVYFCASSRGQGVGGYTFGSGTRLTVV.

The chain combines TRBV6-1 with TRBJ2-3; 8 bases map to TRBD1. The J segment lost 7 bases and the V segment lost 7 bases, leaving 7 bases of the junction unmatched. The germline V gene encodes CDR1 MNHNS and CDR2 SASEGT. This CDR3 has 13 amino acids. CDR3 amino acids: CASIYQGANTQYF. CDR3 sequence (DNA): TGTGCCAGCATATATCAGGGGGCCAATACGCAGTATTTT.

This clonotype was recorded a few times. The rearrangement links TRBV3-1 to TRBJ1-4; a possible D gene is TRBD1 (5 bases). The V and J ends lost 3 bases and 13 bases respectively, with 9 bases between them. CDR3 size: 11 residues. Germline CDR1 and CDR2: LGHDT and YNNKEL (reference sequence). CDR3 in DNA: TGTGCCAGCAGCCATTCAGGGATACTGTTTTTT. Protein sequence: CASSHSGILFF.

In DNA, the CDR3 is TGTGCCAGCAGCTTGGGCGCAGGGGGCATCGGCAATGAGCAGTTCTTC. Protein: CASSLGAGGIGNEQFF. The chain uses TRBV5-4 and TRBJ2-1; 8 nucleotides agree with TRBD1. The trim removed 0 bases at V and 6 bases at J, leaving 8 bases unmatched. The germline CDR1 and CDR2 sequences are SGHNT and YYREEE (reference sequence). CDR3 length equals 16 residues.

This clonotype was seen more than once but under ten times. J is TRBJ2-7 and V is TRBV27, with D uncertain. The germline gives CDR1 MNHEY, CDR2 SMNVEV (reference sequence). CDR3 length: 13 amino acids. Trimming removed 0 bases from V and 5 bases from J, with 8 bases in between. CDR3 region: CASSLSTLHEQYF. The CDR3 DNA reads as TGTGCCAGCAGTTTATCTACATTGCACGAGCAGTACTTC.

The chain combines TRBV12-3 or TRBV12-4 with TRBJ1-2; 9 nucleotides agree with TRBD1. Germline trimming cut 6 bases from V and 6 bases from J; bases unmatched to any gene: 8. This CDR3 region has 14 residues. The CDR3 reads CASRLTGGWDGYTF. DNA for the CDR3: TGTGCCAGCAGGCTAACAGGGGGCTGGGATGGCTACACCTTC.

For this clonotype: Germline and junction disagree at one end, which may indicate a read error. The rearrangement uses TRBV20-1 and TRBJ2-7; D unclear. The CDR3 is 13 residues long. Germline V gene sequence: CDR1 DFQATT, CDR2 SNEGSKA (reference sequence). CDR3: CSARRQTSYEQYF. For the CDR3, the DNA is TGTAGTGCTAGAAGGCAGACATCCTACGAGCAGTACTTC.

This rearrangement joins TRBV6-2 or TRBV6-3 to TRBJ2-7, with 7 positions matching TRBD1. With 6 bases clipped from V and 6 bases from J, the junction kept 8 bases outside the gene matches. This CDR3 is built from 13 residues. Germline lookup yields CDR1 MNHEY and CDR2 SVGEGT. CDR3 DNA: TGTGCCAGCAGAGAACAGGGGTCCGCCGAGCAGTACTTC. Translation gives CASREQGSAEQYF.

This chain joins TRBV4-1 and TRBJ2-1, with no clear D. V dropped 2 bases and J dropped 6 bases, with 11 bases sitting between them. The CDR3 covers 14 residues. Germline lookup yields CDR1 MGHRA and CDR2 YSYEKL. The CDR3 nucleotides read TGCGCCAGCAGCCAACGGGCCCTTGGCAATGAGCAGTTCTTC. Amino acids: CASSQRALGNEQFF.

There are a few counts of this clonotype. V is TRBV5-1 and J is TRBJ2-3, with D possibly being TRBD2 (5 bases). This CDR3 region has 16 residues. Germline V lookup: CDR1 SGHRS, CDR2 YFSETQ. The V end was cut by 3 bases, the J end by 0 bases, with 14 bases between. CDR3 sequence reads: CASSSKRGASTDTQYF. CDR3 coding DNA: TGCGCCAGCAGCTCAAAACGGGGAGCTAGCACAGATACGCAGTATTTT.

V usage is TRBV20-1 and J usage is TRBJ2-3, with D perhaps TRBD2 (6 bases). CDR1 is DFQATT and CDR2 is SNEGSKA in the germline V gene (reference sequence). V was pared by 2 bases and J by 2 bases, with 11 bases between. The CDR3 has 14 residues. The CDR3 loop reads CSARTAGNTDTQYF. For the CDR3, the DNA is TGCAGTGCTAGAACAGCGGGCAACACAGATACGCAGTATTTT.

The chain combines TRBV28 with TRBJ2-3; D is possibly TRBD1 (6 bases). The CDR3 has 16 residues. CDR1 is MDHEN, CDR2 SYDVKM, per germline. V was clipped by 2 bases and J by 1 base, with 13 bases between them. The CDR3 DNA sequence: TGTGCCAGCAGTTTACAGACAGGACTCGGCACAGATACGCAGTATTTT. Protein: CASSLQTGLGTDTQYF.

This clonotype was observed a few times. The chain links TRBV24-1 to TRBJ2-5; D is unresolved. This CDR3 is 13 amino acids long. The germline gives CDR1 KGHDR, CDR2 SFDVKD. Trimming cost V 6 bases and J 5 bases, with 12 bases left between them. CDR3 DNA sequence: TGTGCCACCAGTACTCAGCCGTACGAGACCCAGTACTTC. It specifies CATSTQPYETQYF.

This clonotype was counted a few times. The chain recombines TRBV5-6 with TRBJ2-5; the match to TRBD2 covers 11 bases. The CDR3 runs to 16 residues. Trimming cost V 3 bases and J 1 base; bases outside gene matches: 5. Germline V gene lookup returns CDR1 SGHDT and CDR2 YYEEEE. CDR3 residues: CASSSFSGGAQETQYF. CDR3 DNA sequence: TGTGCCAGCAGCTCCTTTAGCGGGGGGGCCCAAGAGACCCAGTACTTC. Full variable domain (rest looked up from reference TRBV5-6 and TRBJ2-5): DAGVTQSPTHLIKTRGQQVTLRCSPKSGHDTVSWYQQALGQGPQFIFQYYEEEERQRGNFPDRFSGHQFPNYSSELNVNALLLGDSALYLCASSSFSGGAQETQYFGPGTRLLVL.

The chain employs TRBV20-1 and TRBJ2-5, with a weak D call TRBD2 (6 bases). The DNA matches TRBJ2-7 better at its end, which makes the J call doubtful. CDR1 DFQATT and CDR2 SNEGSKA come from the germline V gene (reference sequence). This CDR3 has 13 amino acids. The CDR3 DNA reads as TGCAGTACTCGCGGGTCGGGGGCCTACGAGCAGTACTTC. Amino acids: CSTRGSGAYEQYF.

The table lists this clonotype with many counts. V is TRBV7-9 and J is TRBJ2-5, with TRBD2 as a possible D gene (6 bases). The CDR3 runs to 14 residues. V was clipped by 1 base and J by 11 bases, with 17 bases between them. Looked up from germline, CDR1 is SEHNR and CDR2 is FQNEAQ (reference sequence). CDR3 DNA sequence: TGTGCCAGCAGCTTAGACGCTAGAGCGGAGGGGCAGTACTTC. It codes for CASSLDARAEGQYF.

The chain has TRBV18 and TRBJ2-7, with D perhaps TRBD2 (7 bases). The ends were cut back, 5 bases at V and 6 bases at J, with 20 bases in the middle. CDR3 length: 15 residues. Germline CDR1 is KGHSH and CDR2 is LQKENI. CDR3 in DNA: TGTGCCAGCTCATTTTTCCCGGGGGGCGGAAGCGAGCAGTACTTC. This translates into CASSFFPGGGSEQYF. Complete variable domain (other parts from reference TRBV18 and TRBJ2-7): NAGVMQNPRHLVRRRGQEARLRCSPMKGHSHVYWYRQLPEEGLKFMVYLQKENIIDESGMPKERFSAEFPKEGPSILRIQQVVRGDSAAYFCASSFFPGGGSEQYFGPGTRLTVT.

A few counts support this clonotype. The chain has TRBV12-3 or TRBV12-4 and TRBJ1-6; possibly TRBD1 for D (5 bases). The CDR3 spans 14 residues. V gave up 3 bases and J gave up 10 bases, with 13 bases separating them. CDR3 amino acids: CASSLAGRESPLHF. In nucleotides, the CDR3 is TGTGCCAGCAGTTTGGCAGGGAGGGAATCACCCCTCCACTTT.

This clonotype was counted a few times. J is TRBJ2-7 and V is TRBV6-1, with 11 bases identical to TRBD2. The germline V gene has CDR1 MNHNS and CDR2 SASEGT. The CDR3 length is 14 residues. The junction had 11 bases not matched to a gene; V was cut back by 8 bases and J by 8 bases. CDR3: CASGTLAGAYQQYF. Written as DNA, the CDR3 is TGTGCCAGCGGGACACTAGCGGGAGCTTACCAGCAGTACTTC.

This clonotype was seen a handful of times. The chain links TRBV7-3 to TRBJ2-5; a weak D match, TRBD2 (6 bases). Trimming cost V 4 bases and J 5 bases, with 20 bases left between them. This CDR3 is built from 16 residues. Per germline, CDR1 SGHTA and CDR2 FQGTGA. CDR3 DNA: TGTGCCAGCAGCTCCGGGACTTACCCCTCACGGGAGACCCAGTACTTC. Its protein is CASSSGTYPSRETQYF.

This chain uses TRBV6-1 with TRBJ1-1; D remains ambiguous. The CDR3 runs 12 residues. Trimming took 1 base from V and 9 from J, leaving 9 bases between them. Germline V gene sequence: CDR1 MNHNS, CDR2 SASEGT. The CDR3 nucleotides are TGTGCCAGCAGTGAAGTGTCGGCTAAAGCTTTCTTT. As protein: CASSEVSAKAFF.

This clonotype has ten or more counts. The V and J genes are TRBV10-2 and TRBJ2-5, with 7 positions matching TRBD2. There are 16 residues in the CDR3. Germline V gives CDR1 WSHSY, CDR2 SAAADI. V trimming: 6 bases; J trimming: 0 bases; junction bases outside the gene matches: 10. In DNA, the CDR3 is TGCGCCAGCAGCGACTTCGTGGGGGGGTACCAAGAGACCCAGTACTTC. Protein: CASSDFVGGYQETQYF.

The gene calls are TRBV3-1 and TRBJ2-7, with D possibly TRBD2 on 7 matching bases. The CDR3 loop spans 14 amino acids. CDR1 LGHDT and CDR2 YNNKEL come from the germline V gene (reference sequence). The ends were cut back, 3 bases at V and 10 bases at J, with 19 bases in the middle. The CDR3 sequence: CASSHPGGLLTQYF. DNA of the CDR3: TGTGCCAGCAGCCACCCGGGGGGCCTTCTCACCCAGTACTTC.

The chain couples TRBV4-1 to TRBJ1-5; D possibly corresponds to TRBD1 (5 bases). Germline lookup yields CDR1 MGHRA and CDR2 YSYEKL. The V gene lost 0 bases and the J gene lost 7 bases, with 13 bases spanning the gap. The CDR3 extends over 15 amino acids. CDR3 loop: CASSQDQGDGQPQHF. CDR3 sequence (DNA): TGCGCCAGCAGCCAAGATCAGGGCGATGGCCAGCCCCAGCATTTT.